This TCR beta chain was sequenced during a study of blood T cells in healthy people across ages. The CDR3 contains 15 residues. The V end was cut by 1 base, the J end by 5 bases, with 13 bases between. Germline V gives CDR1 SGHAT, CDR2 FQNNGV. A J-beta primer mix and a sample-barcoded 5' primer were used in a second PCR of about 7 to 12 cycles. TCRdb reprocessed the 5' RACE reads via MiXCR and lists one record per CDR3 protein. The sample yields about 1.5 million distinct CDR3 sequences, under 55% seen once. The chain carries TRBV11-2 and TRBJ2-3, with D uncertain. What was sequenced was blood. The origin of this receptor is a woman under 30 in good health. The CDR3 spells CASSLGASARDTQYF. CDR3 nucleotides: TGTGCCAGCAGCTTAGGGGCTTCGGCCAGAGATACGCAGTATTTT.